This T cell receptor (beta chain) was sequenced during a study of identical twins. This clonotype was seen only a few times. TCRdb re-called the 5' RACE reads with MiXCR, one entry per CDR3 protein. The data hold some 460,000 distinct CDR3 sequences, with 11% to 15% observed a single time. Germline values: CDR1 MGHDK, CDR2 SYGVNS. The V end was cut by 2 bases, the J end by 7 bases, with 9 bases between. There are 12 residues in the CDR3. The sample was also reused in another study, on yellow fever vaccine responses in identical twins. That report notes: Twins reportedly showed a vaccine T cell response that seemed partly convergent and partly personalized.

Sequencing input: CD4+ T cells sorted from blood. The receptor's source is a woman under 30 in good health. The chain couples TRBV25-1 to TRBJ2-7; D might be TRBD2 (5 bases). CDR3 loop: CASSEGSGEQYF. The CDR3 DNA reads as TGTGCCAGCAGTGAAGGCAGCGGTGAGCAGTACTTC.